This section outlines one TCR beta chain sequence together with its context. This clone was recorded a few times. No antigen is known for it. Within one base of it there is no much larger clone, and no base qualities were kept. Reading from cysteine to phenylalanine, the CDR3 counts 11 amino acids. The read is trimmed to its CDR3 DNA, 33 bases read in frame from base 1. CDR1 and CDR2 were assigned from the germline V gene (reference sequence) as DFQATT and SNEGSKA. A distance of 7 bases separates the germline ends of V and J, which lose 6 bases and 3 bases respectively. This entry is derived from a study of metastatic and nonmetastatic thyroid tumors (dated by TCRdb to the early 2020s). A note on the overall study: For patients with malignant and with benign thyroid disease, the researchers compared repertoires between peripheral blood samples and tumor or nodule tissue samples.

Broad study findings and their caveats: TCR beta diversity was reported as significantly higher in malignant tumors than in benign nodules, in both blood and tumor samples.

Library construction relied on PCR. The sequencer listed for this sample is Illumina HiSeq 4000. High-throughput sequencing was used to profile the TCR beta-chain CDR3 region of each patient. The paper's processing steps were these. The researchers built a classifier to tell apart papillary thyroid cancer patients with distant metastasis, based on CDR3 differences among clinicopathological groups. The Shannon index was used to measure repertoire diversity, and the Morisita-Horn index was used to measure how similar tumor and blood repertoires were. The public sequencing data were trimmed at Q25 with fastp and processed into clonotypes with MiXCR by TCRdb, which kept only in-frame beta chains. These V and J calls derive from TCRdb rather than the authors' analysis. A total of approximately 15,000 clones appear in this sample, about 21% of them only once. The biggest ten clones account for 13% of the sample.

Before undergoing thyroid surgery, none of the patients had been given any kind of treatment. Using T-cell receptor beta sequencing, the study looked back at clinical samples from patients collected from about 2011 to 2019. The TCR comes from a female donor with papillary thyroid cancer or a benign thyroid nodule (not recorded which). Some clones in this sample may be carry-over from other donors' samples. The rearrangement combines TRBV20-1 with TRBJ2-3, with a weak D call of TRBD2 (5 bases match). The sequencing input was blood. The DNA reads as follows: TGCAGTGCACGGGGTACAGATACGCAGTATTTT. Protein translation: CSARGTDTQYF.